A single sample is the source of the 18 T cell receptor beta chains below, sequenced in a study of blood T cells in healthy people across ages. The use of a sample-barcoded 5' primer and a J-beta primer mix characterized a second PCR of roughly 6 to 11 cycles. TCRdb reanalysed the 5' RACE reads using MiXCR and keeps one entry per CDR3 protein. The sample has approximately 290,000 distinct CDR3 sequences, 27% seen once. Material: blood. Receptor source: a woman between 65 and 79 years old in good health.

This clonotype was observed a handful of times. The chain links TRBV7-2 to TRBJ1-2, with 8 positions matching TRBD1. With 1 base clipped from V and 8 bases from J, the junction kept 6 bases outside the gene matches. This CDR3 is built from 14 residues. The germline V gene has CDR1 SGHTA and CDR2 FQGNSA. CDR3 amino acids: CASSLGQGTNGYTF. In DNA form, the CDR3 reads TGTGCCAGCAGCTTAGGACAGGGGACTAACGGCTACACCTTC.

This clonotype was counted between two and nine times. The gene calls are TRBV9 and TRBJ2-5; D is undetermined. Germline CDR1 reads SGDLS; CDR2 reads YYNGEE. The CDR3 has 13 amino acids. Trimming removed 5 bases from V and 5 bases from J, with 13 bases in between. The CDR3 nucleotides are TGTGCCAGCAGTTCCGCCCCTCTGGAGACCCAGTACTTC. It specifies CASSSAPLETQYF. The variable domain in full, with the rest retrieved from reference TRBV9 and TRBJ2-5, is DSGVTQTPKHLITATGQRVTLRCSPRSGDLSVYWYQQSLDQGLQFLIQYYNGEERAKGNILERFSAQQFPDLHSELNLSSLELGDSALYFCASSSAPLETQYFGPGTRLLVL.

The V gene is TRBV12-3 or TRBV12-4, the J gene TRBJ1-3; TRBD1 matches at 7 bases. The junction had 6 bases not matched to a gene; V was cut back by 9 bases and J by 1 base. The CDR3 length is 14 residues. The CDR3, as DNA: TGTGCCAGTAAACCAGGGGGGTCTGGAAACACCATATATTTT. This gives the protein CASKPGGSGNTIYF.

This clonotype was recorded many times. J is TRBJ2-5 and V is TRBV3-1; weak D call: TRBD1 (5 bases). Trimming stripped 0 bases from V and 6 bases from J, with 11 bases between. Germline V gene sequence: CDR1 LGHDT, CDR2 YNNKEL (reference sequence). This CDR3 is built from 14 residues. CDR3 region: CASSQEDSRQTQYF. The CDR3 DNA reads as TGTGCCAGCAGCCAAGAAGACAGTCGGCAGACCCAGTACTTC.

The chain has TRBV5-1 and TRBJ1-1, with TRBD1 matching 10 bases. The V gene end was trimmed by 4 bases and the J gene end by 4 bases; junction bases not matched to a gene: 4. Germline loops: CDR1 SGHRS, CDR2 YFSETQ. CDR3 length: 14 residues. This CDR3 reads CASSQGQGSTEAFF. In DNA, the CDR3 is TGCGCCAGCAGCCAGGGACAGGGGAGCACTGAAGCTTTCTTT.

This clonotype was found once. V is TRBV3-1 and J is TRBJ2-5; tentative D call: TRBD1 (6 bases). There are 17 residues in the CDR3. V was clipped by 1 base and J by 0 bases, with 15 bases between them. Germline V gene sequence: CDR1 LGHDT, CDR2 YNNKEL (reference sequence). The chain's CDR3 is CASSQGLRDKNQETQYF. CDR3 in DNA: TGTGCCAGCAGCCAAGGTTTAAGGGACAAGAACCAAGAGACCCAGTACTTC.

This clonotype was counted a single time. The J gene is TRBJ2-5, the V gene TRBV28, with 8 bases lining up with TRBD1. Trimming removed 4 bases from V and 5 bases from J; junction bases left unmatched: 6. The CDR3 covers 14 residues. Germline V CDR1 and CDR2: MDHEN, SYDVKM. This chain's CDR3 is CASSSPRQGETQYF. In nucleotides, the CDR3 is TGTGCCAGCAGTTCTCCACGACAGGGGGAGACCCAGTACTTC. The full variable domain, its missing parts supplied by reference TRBV28 and TRBJ2-5, is DVKVTQSSRYLVKRTGEKVFLECVQDMDHENMFWYRQDPGLGLRLIYFSYDVKMKEKGDIPEGYSVSREKKERFSLILESASTNQTSMYLCASSSPRQGETQYFGPGTRLLVL.

This clonotype has at least ten counts. The rearrangement uses TRBV9 and TRBJ2-2, with TRBD2 matching over 9 bases. J was trimmed by 5 bases and V by 2 bases; bases with no gene match: 7. Germline V CDR1 and CDR2: SGDLS, YYNGEE. The CDR3 contains 16 residues. In nucleotides, the CDR3 is TGTGCCAGCAGCGTCGGGGGACTAGCAGGGACCGGGGAGCTGTTTTTT. Encoded protein: CASSVGGLAGTGELFF.

The chain recombines TRBV12-3 or TRBV12-4 with TRBJ1-4, with 10 bases that match TRBD1. The ends lost 5 bases at V and 5 bases at J; junction bases unmatched: 17. The length of the CDR3 is 19 residues. CDR3 sequence reads: CASSPRQGATTWGNEKLFF. The CDR3 region has the DNA TGTGCCAGCAGTCCGCGACAGGGGGCGACTACATGGGGAAATGAAAAACTGTTTTTT.

In its sample, this clonotype was seen a few times. The V gene is TRBV3-1, the J gene TRBJ1-5; unclear D gene. The CDR3 totals 15 residues. Per germline, CDR1 LGHDT and CDR2 YNNKEL (reference sequence). V lost 0 bases and J 4 bases, leaving 10 bases between the germline ends. CDR3 sequence reads: CASSQDLGANQPQHF. In DNA, the CDR3 is TGTGCCAGCAGCCAAGATCTGGGCGCGAATCAGCCCCAGCATTTT.

This clonotype came up many times. The V call is TRBV5-1, the J call TRBJ2-1, with 12 bases matching TRBD2. The CDR3 loop spans 14 amino acids. The V segment lost 4 bases and the J segment 7 bases; nucleotides outside the gene matches: 3. The germline V gene has CDR1 SGHRS and CDR2 YFSETQ. The CDR3 sequence is CASSKLAGGNEQFF. In DNA form, the CDR3 reads TGCGCCAGCAGCAAACTAGCGGGGGGAAATGAGCAGTTCTTC.

Details on this clonotype: This may arise from a read error, as a much more abundant clone is one base away. The gene calls are TRBV7-2 and TRBJ2-7; 7 nucleotides align to TRBD1. In germline, CDR1 is SGHTA, CDR2 FQGNSA. The CDR3 runs 14 residues. CDR3 nucleotide sequence: TGTGCCAGCAGCAGGGGGCGAGGGTCTTACGAGCAGCACTTC. Encoded protein: CASSRGRGSYEQHF. Together with reference TRBV7-2 and TRBJ2-7, the CDR3 gives the full variable domain: GAGVSQSPSNKVTEKGKDVELRCDPISGHTALYWYRQSLGQGLEFLIYFQGNSAPDKSGLPSDRFSAERTGGSVSTLTIQRTQQEDSAVYLCASSRGRGSYEQHFGPGTRLTVT.

CDR3 nucleotide sequence: TGCAGTGCCGAGGCGGGCACTGAAGCTTTCTTT. Protein sequence: CSAEAGTEAFF. V usage is TRBV20-1 and J usage is TRBJ1-1; D gene ambiguous. This CDR3 has 11 amino acids. The germline V gene encodes CDR1 DFQATT and CDR2 SNEGSKA (reference sequence). V lost 6 bases and J 4 bases, leaving 9 bases between the germline ends.

This chain uses TRBV5-6 with TRBJ2-5; TRBD1 is a possible D gene (7 bases). The DNA end favors TRBJ2-1, so the J call may be wrong. The CDR3 sequence is 17 residues long. Germline loops: CDR1 SGHDT, CDR2 YYEEEE. This CDR3 reads CASSSVPEAARGDEQFF. The DNA of the CDR3 is TGTGCCAGCAGCTCGGTCCCGGAGGCCGCCAGGGGGGATGAGCAGTTCTTC.

The rearrangement joins TRBV9 to TRBJ2-3; TRBD2 matches at 8 bases. Germline CDR1 SGDLS, CDR2 YYNGEE. This CDR3 contains 14 residues. Trimming at V came to 3 bases and at J to 5 bases, leaving 5 bases not matched to a gene. The CDR3: CASSARGARDTQYF. The CDR3 DNA reads as TGTGCCAGCAGCGCGCGGGGGGCCAGAGATACGCAGTATTTT.

The rearrangement joins TRBV20-1 to TRBJ1-5; TRBD1 might be the D (6 bases). Trimming took off 3 bases at V and 5 bases at J, with 14 bases between the two ends. The CDR3 extends over 14 amino acids. Per the germline V gene, CDR1 is DFQATT and CDR2 is SNEGSKA (reference sequence). CDR3 sequence: CSASPGDIYQPQHF. The DNA of the CDR3 is TGCAGTGCTAGCCCGGGGGACATCTATCAGCCCCAGCATTTT.

The chain links TRBV16 to TRBJ2-6, with D maybe TRBD1 (5 bases). Trimming stripped 4 bases from V and 2 bases from J, with 6 bases between. Germline V gene sequence: CDR1 KGHSY, CDR2 FQNENV. There are 14 residues in the CDR3. CDR3 sequence (DNA): TGTGCCAGCAGCCCCAGGGCTGGGGCCAACGTCCTGACTTTC. This translates into CASSPRAGANVLTF.

This clonotype has a count of ten or more. V usage is TRBV10-3 and J usage is TRBJ2-5, with D unresolved. This CDR3 comprises 15 residues. With 2 bases removed from V and 0 bases from J, the gap between germline ends came to 10 bases. The germline V gene encodes CDR1 ENHRY and CDR2 SYGVKD. The CDR3 nucleotides are TGTGCCATCAGTGAGCCGACGGTTTACCAAGAGACCCAGTACTTC. Translating gives CAISEPTVYQETQYF.